The clone carrying this TCR beta chain showed up just once. What it binds is unknown. Sequenced by immunoSEQ multiplex PCR; TCRdb stores in-frame clones only, minus some. This sample has roughly 100,000 clones, with roughly 96% found just once. The sample is drawn from a study of siplizumab effects on memory and regulatory T cells. Findings of the study overall: Sequences below about 10^-5 frequency were poorly captured, and few alloreactive clones mapped to unstimulated subsets.

A few donor pairs also had unstimulated CD4+ and CD8+ naive and memory subsets sequenced. Germline V gene lookup returns CDR1 LNHDA and CDR2 SQIVND (reference sequence). The CDR3 sequence is 16 residues long. The J segment lost 4 bases and the V segment lost 8 bases, leaving 9 bases of the junction unmatched. Input material: naive CD4+ T cells sorted from blood. V is TRBV19 and J is TRBJ2-5; 14 bases agree with TRBD2. This clonotype was sampled from a human donor in good health. The CDR3 reads CASSRTSGGPLETQYF. As DNA, the CDR3 is TGTGCCAGTTCCCGGACTAGCGGGGGGCCGTTAGAGACCCAGTACTTC.